These 23 T cell receptor beta chains were all obtained from the same sample, sequenced in a study of shared clonotypes between healthy human individuals. The table came from immunoSEQ multiplex PCR; TCRdb's copy has only in-frame clones and leaves some out. The data show approximately 470,000 clones, roughly 80% seen once. Specimen: PBMCs. These receptors all stem from a woman between 35 and 50 years old in good health. Some clones in this sample may be carry-over from other donors' samples.

Details on this clone: A far larger clone is one base from this, pointing to a likely read error. The sample carries other DNA sequences with the same CDR3. V gene TRBV29-1 combines with J gene TRBJ2-1; maybe TRBD2 (5 bases). This CDR3 spans 12 amino acids. The germline V gene has CDR1 SQVTM and CDR2 ANQGSEA. The CDR3 sequence: CSVPEFYNEQFF. The CDR3 nucleotides read TGTAGCGTCCCCGAGTTCTACAATGAGCAGTTCTTC.

CDR3 loop: CASSQTLGTGEKLFF. DNA for the CDR3: TGTGCCAGTAGCCAGACGTTGGGGACGGGTGAAAAACTGTTTTTT. The chain employs TRBV19 and TRBJ1-4; maybe TRBD1 (5 bases). The CDR3 totals 15 residues. CDR1 and CDR2 (germline): LNHDA, SQIVND (reference sequence). V was shortened by 6 bases and J by 7 bases, with 18 bases between the two germline ends.

The chain is built from TRBV6-5 and TRBJ2-7; a weak D match, TRBD2 (6 bases). Per the germline V gene, CDR1 is MNHEY and CDR2 is SVGAGI. CDR3 size: 14 residues. Between the trimmed V and J ends, which lost 0 bases and 3 bases, there was a span of 9 bases. CDR3 coding DNA: TGTGCCAGCAGTTACTCGATGGGGGGCTACGAGCAGTACTTC. Residues: CASSYSMGGYEQYF.

Turning to this clone: With a much larger clone just one base away, this may be a read error. The sample holds other DNA sequences that translate to the same CDR3. The chain links TRBV27 to TRBJ1-6; D uncertain. Trimming left V 5 bases short and J 5 bases short, with 13 bases between. CDR1 is MNHEY, CDR2 SMNVEV, per germline (reference sequence). The CDR3 totals 15 residues. Here the CDR3 DNA reads TGTGCCAGCAGTGGCCGTGACACTAATAATTCACCCCTCCACTTT. This encodes CASSGRDTNNSPLHF.

The rearrangement joins TRBV11-1 to TRBJ2-1; D perhaps matches TRBD2 (6 bases). CDR3 length equals 14 residues. Between the trimmed V and J ends, which lost 0 bases and 6 bases, there was a span of 9 bases. CDR1 and CDR2 from the germline V gene are SGHAT and FQDESV (reference sequence). CDR3 in DNA: TGTGCCAGCAGCTTAGCGTGGAGGGGCAATGAGCAGTTCTTC. Residues: CASSLAWRGNEQFF.

This clone is a singleton in its sample. The chain employs TRBV7-2 and TRBJ2-1; no firm D call. Germline CDR1 and CDR2: SGHTA and FQGNSA. V was shortened by 4 bases and J by 8 bases, with 21 bases between the two germline ends. The CDR3 has 16 amino acids. This CDR3 is CASSYSIAAEFYEQFF. As DNA, the CDR3 is TGTGCCAGCAGCTATTCTATAGCCGCAGAGTTCTATGAGCAGTTCTTC.

The CDR3 region has the DNA TGTGCCAGCAGTTACTCCCGGGACAGTCCCGAGCAGTACTTC. Translation gives CASSYSRDSPEQYF. The V and J genes are TRBV6-6 and TRBJ2-7; TRBD1 aligns across 7 bases. Germline V gene sequence: CDR1 MNHNY, CDR2 SVGAGI (reference sequence). Unmatched junction bases numbered 5, after V lost 0 bases and J lost 6 bases. The CDR3 length is 14 residues.

Details on this clone: A single base is all that separates this from a far larger clone, so a read error is likely. V and J are TRBV28 and TRBJ1-1; D might be TRBD1 (6 bases). This CDR3 contains 15 residues. The germline V gene encodes CDR1 MDHEN and CDR2 SYDVKM. Here the CDR3 DNA reads TGTGCCAGCAATCCGGGCGACTTGTGGGACACTGAAGCTTTATTT. This sequence encodes CASNPGDLWDTEALF.

The rearrangement uses TRBV7-8 and TRBJ2-5; D not resolved. Trimming cost V 3 bases and J 4 bases, with 21 bases left between them. This CDR3 is built from 17 residues. Looked up from germline, CDR1 is SGHVS and CDR2 is FQNEAQ. The CDR3 DNA is TGTGCCAGCAGCTTTCCCTGGCGCCTTGACCCAAGAGAGACCCAGTACTTC. Its protein product is CASSFPWRLDPRETQYF.

The genes are TRBV15 and TRBJ2-2; tentative D call: TRBD1 (5 bases). The V and J ends lost 1 base and 5 bases respectively, with 14 bases between them. From germline, CDR1 is LNHNV and CDR2 YYDKDF (reference sequence). CDR3 size: 16 residues. CDR3 amino acids: CATSRGAGFRTGELFF. The CDR3 DNA is TGTGCCACCAGCAGAGGGGCAGGGTTTCGGACCGGGGAGCTGTTTTTT.

About this clone: This likely stems from a read error, as it lies one base from a far larger clone. The rearrangement joins TRBV18 to TRBJ2-7, with TRBD1 identical over 9 bases. CDR3 length equals 13 residues. The V and J ends lost 3 bases and 5 bases, in that order; junction bases with no gene match: 2. Germline CDR1 reads KGHSH; CDR2 reads LQKENI. The CDR3 coding sequence is TGTGCCAGCTCACCGGGACAGGGTGACGAGCAGTACTTC. Amino acids: CASSPGQGDEQYF. Full variable domain (missing parts from reference TRBV18 and TRBJ2-7): NAGVMQNPRHLVRRRGQEARLRCSPMKGHSHVYWYRQLPEEGLKFMVYLQKENIIDESGMPKERFSAEFPKEGPSILRIQQVVRGDSAAYFCASSPGQGDEQYFGPGTRLTVT.

This sequence joins TRBV11-2 and TRBJ2-5; a possible D gene is TRBD2 (6 bases). Germline loops: CDR1 SGHAT, CDR2 FQNNGV. This CDR3 spans 16 amino acids. Between the trimmed V and J ends, which lost 4 bases and 4 bases, there was a span of 19 bases. CDR3 DNA: TGTGCCAGCAGCTCCCAGGACTACTGGGACCGAGAGACCCAGTACTTC. Residues: CASSSQDYWDRETQYF.

V gene TRBV4-1 combines with J gene TRBJ2-3; the D gene is possibly TRBD1 (6 bases). The CDR3 consists of 14 residues. Germline CDR1 is MGHRA and CDR2 is YSYEKL. V shed 3 bases and J shed 9 bases, with 16 bases lying between them. Here the CDR3 reads CASSHSTGQRTQYF. CDR3 nucleotides: TGCGCCAGCAGCCATTCGACAGGCCAGCGAACGCAGTATTTT.

This chain uses TRBV7-2 with TRBJ2-1; the match to TRBD2 covers 9 bases. Germline V gives CDR1 SGHTA, CDR2 FQGNSA. V was pared by 5 bases and J by 8 bases, with 10 bases of the junction left unmatched. The CDR3 runs to 15 residues. The CDR3 sequence: CASSQREVTGDEQFF. The CDR3 DNA sequence: TGTGCCAGCAGCCAGCGGGAGGTAACGGGGGATGAGCAGTTCTTC.

The V call is TRBV30, the J call TRBJ2-1; 8 bases line up with TRBD2. Germline CDR1 reads GTSNPN; CDR2 reads SVGIG (reference sequence). The CDR3 has 14 amino acids. Losses at the gene ends were 3 bases for V and 5 bases for J; bases not matched to a gene: 6. The CDR3 coding sequence is TGTGCCTGGAGAAAGGGACTAGGGAACAATGAGCAGTTCTTC. This translates into CAWRKGLGNNEQFF.

The genes are TRBV7-2 and TRBJ2-4; D unclear. This CDR3 spans 14 amino acids. The germline CDR1 and CDR2 sequences are SGHTA and FQGNSA. V lost 1 base to trimming and J lost 9 bases, with 13 bases between them. The CDR3 is CASSLDWPSSIQYF. In DNA, the CDR3 is TGTGCCAGCAGCTTAGATTGGCCCTCAAGCATTCAGTACTTC.

This clone was observed a handful of times. The same CDR3 is also encoded by other DNA sequences in this sample. The rearrangement joins TRBV28 to TRBJ2-5; TRBD2 agrees at 7 bases. The better agreement between TRBJ2-7 and the DNA end casts doubt on the J call. CDR3 length equals 15 residues. Germline V CDR1 and CDR2: MDHEN, SYDVKM. The CDR3 DNA reads TGTGCCAGCAGCTACCCGGGAGGAGGACCTTACGAGCAGTACTTC. As protein: CASSYPGGGPYEQYF.

The genes are TRBV9 and TRBJ1-1; no definite D call. CDR3 size: 13 residues. V was cut by 0 bases and J by 2 bases, with 5 bases left in between. Germline assignment: CDR1 SGDLS and CDR2 YYNGEE. In nucleotides, the CDR3 is TGTGCCAGCAGCGTAGATCACAACACTGAAGCTTTCTTT. Translated, it gives CASSVDHNTEAFF.

The DNA for the CDR3 is TGCGCCAGCAGCTTGGTAAGCAATGAGCAGTTCTTC. Amino acids: CASSLVSNEQFF. J is TRBJ2-1 and V is TRBV5-1, with D unresolved. The germline gives CDR1 SGHRS, CDR2 YFSETQ. The CDR3 spans 12 residues. The germline V and J ends were trimmed by 0 bases and 6 bases, with 4 bases remaining between them.

This chain connects TRBV29-1 to TRBJ2-2; 10 bases match TRBD2. The CDR3 loop spans 14 amino acids. Germline V gene lookup returns CDR1 SQVTM and CDR2 ANQGSEA. V was clipped by 7 bases and J by 5 bases; unmatched bases: 7. CDR3 nucleotides: TGCAGCGCGAGCGGGAGGGCCAGTACCGGGGAGCTGTTTTTT. Protein: CSASGRASTGELFF.

The chain carries TRBV5-6 and TRBJ1-5; possibly TRBD1 for D (6 bases). The CDR3 is 16 residues long. CDR1 and CDR2 (germline): SGHDT, YYEEEE. V was trimmed by 3 bases and J by 2 bases, leaving 15 bases between them. The CDR3 nucleotides are TGTGCCAGCAGCTACAGACAGGCGGGAGGCAATCAGCCCCAGCATTTT. Its translation: CASSYRQAGGNQPQHF.

This chain joins TRBV11-3 and TRBJ2-1; D may correspond to TRBD1 or TRBD2 (5 bases each). CDR3 length: 10 residues. Germline V gene sequence: CDR1 SGHNT, CDR2 YENEEA. DNA for the CDR3: TGTCCCCCCGGGGCCTATGAGCAGTTCTTC. Translating gives CPPGAYEQFF.

The chain joins TRBV15 to TRBJ2-7; 10 nucleotides agree with TRBD2. CDR3 size: 15 residues. The trim removed 3 bases at V and 2 bases at J, leaving 4 bases unmatched. From germline, CDR1 is LNHNV and CDR2 YYDKDF (reference sequence). This chain's CDR3 is CATSSDLAGAYEQYF. The CDR3 DNA sequence: TGTGCCACCAGCAGTGACCTAGCGGGGGCCTACGAGCAGTACTTC.